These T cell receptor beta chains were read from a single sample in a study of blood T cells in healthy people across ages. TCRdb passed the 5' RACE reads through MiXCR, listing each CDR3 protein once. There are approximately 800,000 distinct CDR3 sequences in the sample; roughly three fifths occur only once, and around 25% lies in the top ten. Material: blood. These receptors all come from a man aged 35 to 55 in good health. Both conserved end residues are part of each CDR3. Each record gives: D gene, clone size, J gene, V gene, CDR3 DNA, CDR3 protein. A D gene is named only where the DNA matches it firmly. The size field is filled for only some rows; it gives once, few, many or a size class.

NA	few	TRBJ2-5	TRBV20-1	TGCAGTGCCCTTCGGGACCCCAAAGAGGAGGTGTTGAGAGAGACCCAGTACTTC	CSALRDPKEEVLRETQYF
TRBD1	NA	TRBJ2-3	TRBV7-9	TGTGCCAGCAGCTATACGACAGGGGGCGGGTCAGATACGCAGTATTTT	CASSYTTGGGSDTQYF
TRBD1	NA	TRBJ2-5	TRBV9	TGTGCCAGCAGCGGAGGGGATGGACAGGGCCTTTACAGGCAGTACTTC	CASSGGDGQGLYRQYF
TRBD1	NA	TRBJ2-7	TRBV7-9	TGTGCCAGCAGCCAGACGACAGGGTCCTACGAGCAGTACTTC	CASSQTTGSYEQYF
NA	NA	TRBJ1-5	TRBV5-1	TGCGCCAGCAGCTTGGACGAGGGTGAACGGCCCCAGCATTTT	CASSLDEGERPQHF
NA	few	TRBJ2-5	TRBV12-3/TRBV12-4	TGTGCCAGCAGTTTCTCCGTGCGGGACCAAGAGACCCAGTACTTC	CASSFSVRDQETQYF
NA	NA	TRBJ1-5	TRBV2	TGTGCCAGCAGTTCATTTTATAGCAATCAGCCCCAGCATTTT	CASSSFYSNQPQHF
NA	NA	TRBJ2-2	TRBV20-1	TGCAGTGCTAGAGCTTCAGATCGTCGCGGGGAGCTGTTTTTT	CSARASDRRGELFF
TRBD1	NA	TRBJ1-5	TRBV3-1	TGTGCCAGCAGCCCCAGGGACAGGGATCAGCCCCAGCATTTT	CASSPRDRDQPQHF
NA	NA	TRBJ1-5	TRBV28	TGTGCCAGCAGTTCTACAGGGAGCGGTCAGCCCCAGCATTTT	CASSSTGSGQPQHF
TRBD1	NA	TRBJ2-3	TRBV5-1	TGCGCCAGCAGCACGCGACAGGGGGCTAGCACAGATACGCAGTATTTT	CASSTRQGASTDTQYF
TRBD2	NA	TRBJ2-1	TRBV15	TGTGCCACCAGCAGCTGGCGGGGGTTCCGGGGCAACGAGCAGTTCTTC	CATSSWRGFRGNEQFF
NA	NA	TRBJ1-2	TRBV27	TGTGCCAGCAGCTTTATGGGGGGGAATGGCTACACCTTC	CASSFMGGNGYTF
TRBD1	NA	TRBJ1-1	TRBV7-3	TGTGCCAGCAGCTCTCAGGGGGCCACTGAAGCTTTCTTT	CASSSQGATEAFF
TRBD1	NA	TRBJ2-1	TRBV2	TGTGCCAGCAAAATCGCTGACAGGGTCGGCGGTGAGCAGTTCTTC	CASKIADRVGGEQFF
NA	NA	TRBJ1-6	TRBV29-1	TGCAGCCGGTGGGCTCGCGGCTATAATTCACCCCTCCACTTT	CSRWARGYNSPLHF
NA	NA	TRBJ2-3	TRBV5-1	TGCGCCAGCAGCTTGGGGTTTGTGCGAAGGGGCACAGATACGCAGTATTTT	CASSLGFVRRGTDTQYF
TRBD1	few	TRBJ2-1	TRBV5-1	TGCGCCAGCAGCTTGGCCGGGACAGGGGACGCGCAGTTCTTC	CASSLAGTGDAQFF
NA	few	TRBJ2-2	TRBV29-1	TGCAGCGTAGGCCAAGGGGCTCTTACCGGGGAGCTGTTTTTT	CSVGQGALTGELFF
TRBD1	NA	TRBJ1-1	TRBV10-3	TGTGCCATAGGAAGGGGGCCGAACACTGAAGCTTTCTTT	CAIGRGPNTEAFF
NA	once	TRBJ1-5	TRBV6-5	TGTGCCAGCAGTTACTCGTCGACAGGCGATCAGCCCCAGCATTTT	CASSYSSTGDQPQHF
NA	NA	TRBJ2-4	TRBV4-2	TGTGCCAGCAGCCAAGAGGGGGCGGGGCCCAAAAACATTCAGTACTTC	CASSQEGAGPKNIQYF
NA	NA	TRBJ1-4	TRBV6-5	TGTGCCAGCAGTTACCTCGCGGGGGTTGCTAATGAAAAACTGTTTTTT	CASSYLAGVANEKLFF
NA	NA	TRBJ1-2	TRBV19	TGTGCCAGTCAAAGCGGGGGGCTTAGCTATGGCTACACCTTC	CASQSGGLSYGYTF
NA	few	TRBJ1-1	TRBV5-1	TGCGCCAGCAGCTTGGCGAACCCGGGGGGCCGGAACACTGAAGCTTTCTTT	CASSLANPGGRNTEAFF
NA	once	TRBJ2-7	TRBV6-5	TGTGCCAGCAGTAACCCAAGGCAGACCTCCTACGAGCAGTACTTC	CASSNPRQTSYEQYF
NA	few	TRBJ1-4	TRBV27	TGTGCCAGCAGCCGCAGGGAGTTGGAAAAACTGTTTTTT	CASSRRELEKLFF
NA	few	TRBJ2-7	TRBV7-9	TGTGCCAGCAGCCATGGAGGGGCTGAGGTGTACGAGCAGTACTTC	CASSHGGAEVYEQYF
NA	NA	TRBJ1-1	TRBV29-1	TGCAGCGTTGAAGTCACGGACACTGAAGCTTTCTTT	CSVEVTDTEAFF
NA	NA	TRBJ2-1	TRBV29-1	TGCAGCGTTGGAGACCGGAGGGCCTACAATGAGCAGTTCTTC	CSVGDRRAYNEQFF
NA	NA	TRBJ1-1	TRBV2	TGTGCCAGCAGAGCGGACAGCGGTGAAGCTTTCTTT	CASRADSGEAFF
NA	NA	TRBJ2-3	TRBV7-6	TGTGCCAGCAGCTTCGCGGGAGATACGCAGTATTTT	CASSFAGDTQYF
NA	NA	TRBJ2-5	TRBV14	TGTGCCAGCAGCCAAGATTATGGCAGGGAGCAGTACTTC	CASSQDYGREQYF
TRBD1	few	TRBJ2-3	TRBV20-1	TGCAGTGCTTGGTATGGGACCCAGGGGGAGACGCAGTATTTT	CSAWYGTQGETQYF
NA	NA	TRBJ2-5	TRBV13	TGTGCCAGCAGCTTAGCGACAACTGAAGAAGAGACCCAGTACTTC	CASSLATTEEETQYF
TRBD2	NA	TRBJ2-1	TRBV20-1	TGCAGTGCTAGGGTAGCGGGGGACAATGAGCAGTTCTTC	CSARVAGDNEQFF
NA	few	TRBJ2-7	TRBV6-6	TGTGCCAGCAGTTACATTGGATACGAGCAGTACTTC	CASSYIGYEQYF
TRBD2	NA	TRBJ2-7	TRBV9	TGTGCCAGCAGCCCCCCGACTAGCGGCCGGACTGGCGAGCAGTACTTC	CASSPPTSGRTGEQYF
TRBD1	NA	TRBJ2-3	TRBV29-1	TGCAGCGTTGGAGACAGGGTATACGATACGCAGTATTTT	CSVGDRVYDTQYF
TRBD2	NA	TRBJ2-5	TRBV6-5	TGTGCCAGCAGTTACTCGGGTAGCGGGGAAGAGACCCAGTACTTC	CASSYSGSGEETQYF
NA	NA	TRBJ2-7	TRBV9	TGTGCCAGCAGCGTAGCGCAGGCCTTCTCCTACGAGCAGTACTTC	CASSVAQAFSYEQYF
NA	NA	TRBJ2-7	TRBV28	TGTGCCAGCAGTTTCCCCGGTGTGGCTAGTGATTCCTACGAGCAGTACTTC	CASSFPGVASDSYEQYF
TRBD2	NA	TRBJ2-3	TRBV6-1	TGTGCCAGCTCCCTCTCAGCGGGGGACACAGATACGCAGTATTTT	CASSLSAGDTDTQYF
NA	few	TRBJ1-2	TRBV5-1	TGTGCCAGCAGCTTCGACAGCCTCTATGGCTACACCTTC	CASSFDSLYGYTF
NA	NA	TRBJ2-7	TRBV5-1	TGCGCCAGCAGCTTGACGGGGGACCACGAGCAGTACTTC	CASSLTGDHEQYF
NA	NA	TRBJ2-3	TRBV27	TGTGCCAGCAAAGAGGGCAACACAGATACGCAGTATTTT	CASKEGNTDTQYF
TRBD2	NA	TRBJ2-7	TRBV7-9	TGTGCCAGCAGTTACGCGGGACTAGCGGAAAAGACCTACGAGCAGTACTTC	CASSYAGLAEKTYEQYF
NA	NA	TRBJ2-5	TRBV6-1	TGTGCCAGCAAGGCAGGTACCCTCGCCCAAGAGACCCAGTACTTC	CASKAGTLAQETQYF
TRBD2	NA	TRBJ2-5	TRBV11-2	TGTGCCAGCAGCTTAGATAGCGGGAGGGAAGAGACCCAGTACTTC	CASSLDSGREETQYF
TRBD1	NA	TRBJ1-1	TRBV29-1	TGCAGCGGCCGAGGGGACAGGGGAGCGGGGGAAGCTTTCTTT	CSGRGDRGAGEAFF
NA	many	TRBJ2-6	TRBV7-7	TGTGCTAGCAGCTTAGCGCCAAGCTCTGGGGCCAACGTCCTGACTTTC	CASSLAPSSGANVLTF
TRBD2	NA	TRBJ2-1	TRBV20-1	TGCAGTGCTCAGGGACTAGCGGGAGGGCCAGACAATGAGCAGTTCTTC	CSAQGLAGGPDNEQFF
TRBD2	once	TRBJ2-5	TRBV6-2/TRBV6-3	TGTGCCAGCAGTTCTAGCGGGAGAGGGCCAGAGACCCAGTACTTC	CASSSSGRGPETQYF
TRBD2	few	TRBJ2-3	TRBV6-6	TGTGCCAGCAGTCCGGGACTAGCGTATAGCACAGATACGCAGTATTTT	CASSPGLAYSTDTQYF
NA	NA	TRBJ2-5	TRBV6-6	TGTGCCAGCACCAGACACAGGGTAGGGGAGACCCAGTACTTC	CASTRHRVGETQYF
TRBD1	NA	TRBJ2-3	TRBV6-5	TGTGCCAGCAGTTACCACATAGGGACAGACACAGAGACGCAGTATTTT	CASSYHIGTDTETQYF
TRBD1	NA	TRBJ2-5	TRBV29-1	TGCAGCGTTGATCGGACAGGCGGGGAGACCCAGTACTTC	CSVDRTGGETQYF
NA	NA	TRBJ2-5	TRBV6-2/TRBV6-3	TGTGCCAGCAGCCTGACTACGGTTCGAGAGACCCAGTACTTC	CASSLTTVRETQYF